Each of the 19 T cell receptor beta chains below was sequenced from the same sample in a study of shared clonotypes between healthy human individuals. The data were produced by immunoSEQ multiplex PCR, yet TCRdb's version contains in-frame clones alone and is incomplete. The table has about 2 million clones, 90% to 95% seen once; the top ten hold under 0.15%. The sequenced sample consisted of naive CD4+ T cells sorted from blood. Regarding subset: CD45RA+ positively selected. Receptors were obtained from a young man in good health.

The count of this clone is one. The V call is TRBV6-1, the J call TRBJ2-5, with D possibly being TRBD1 or TRBD2 (5 bases each). Germline V gene sequence: CDR1 MNHNS, CDR2 SASEGT. This CDR3 comprises 15 residues. V shed 7 bases and J shed 5 bases, with 20 bases lying between them. The chain's CDR3 is CASNIIGTIWETQYF. As DNA, the CDR3 is TGTGCCAGCAACATAATTGGGACCATTTGGGAGACCCAGTACTTC.

In the case of this clone: Different DNA sequences within this sample yield the same CDR3. V is TRBV5-5 and J is TRBJ2-5; 14 bases fit TRBD2. The CDR3 runs 16 residues. The germline gives CDR1 SGHKS, CDR2 YYEKEE (reference sequence). The trim removed 5 bases at V and 2 bases at J, leaving 5 bases unmatched. This chain's CDR3 is CASSSGLAGGQETQYF. CDR3 in DNA: TGTGCCAGCAGTTCTGGACTAGCGGGAGGTCAAGAGACCCAGTACTTC.

The genes are TRBV2 and TRBJ1-2; D is uncertain. The CDR3 covers 13 residues. Germline loops: CDR1 SNHLY, CDR2 FYNNEI. The V and J ends lost 3 bases and 3 bases respectively, with 8 bases between them. CDR3 amino acids: CASSDLAYYGYTF. CDR3 nucleotides: TGTGCCAGCAGTGATTTAGCCTACTATGGCTACACCTTC.

This clone was seen a single time. The rearrangement links TRBV10-3 to TRBJ2-7; TRBD1 might be the D (6 bases). In germline, CDR1 is ENHRY, CDR2 SYGVKD. The V end was cut by 2 bases, the J end by 3 bases, with 17 bases between. The CDR3 covers 16 residues. CDR3 protein: CAISEGDRLNGYEQYF. The CDR3 DNA reads as TGTGCCATCAGTGAGGGCGACAGGCTCAATGGCTACGAGCAGTACTTC.

The chain joins TRBV7-2 to TRBJ2-5; 8 bases are shared with TRBD2. This CDR3 has 15 amino acids. Per the germline V gene, CDR1 is SGHTA and CDR2 is FQGNSA. Unmatched junction bases numbered 8, after V lost 3 bases and J lost 5 bases. The CDR3 loop reads CASSFDGTSRETQYF. The CDR3 DNA reads as TGTGCCAGCAGCTTCGACGGGACTAGTCGGGAGACCCAGTACTTC.

The chain combines TRBV10-2 with TRBJ2-2; D possibly corresponds to TRBD1 (6 bases). Germline V gene data show CDR1 as WSHSY and CDR2 as SAAADI. V was clipped by 6 bases and J by 0 bases, with 14 bases between them. The CDR3 spans 16 residues. In DNA, the CDR3 is TGCGCCAGCAGACCCGGACAGACCGCGAACACCGGGGAGCTGTTTTTT. Encoded protein: CASRPGQTANTGELFF.

The rearrangement links TRBV5-1 to TRBJ1-1, with 7 bases matching TRBD1. J was trimmed by 2 bases and V by 3 bases; bases with no gene match: 7. This CDR3 is 15 amino acids long. CDR1 is SGHRS, CDR2 YFSETQ, per germline. In DNA form, the CDR3 reads TGCGCCAGCAGCTCGCGACAGGGTAGAAACACTGAAGCTTTCTTT. Translated, it gives CASSSRQGRNTEAFF.

The chain is built from TRBV29-1 and TRBJ1-5, with unresolved D. Germline V gives CDR1 SQVTM, CDR2 ANQGSEA. CDR3 length equals 14 residues. Trimming pared 5 bases from V and 0 bases from J, leaving 11 bases between. DNA for the CDR3: TGCAGCGTTATTGACCGTGATAGCAATCAGCCCCAGCATTTT. Translation: CSVIDRDSNQPQHF.

The chain combines TRBV5-1 with TRBJ2-2; the D call may be TRBD1 or TRBD2 (6 bases each). Trimming removed 2 bases from V and 3 bases from J, with 14 bases in between. The germline V gene has CDR1 SGHRS and CDR2 YFSETQ. The CDR3 length is 16 residues. Written as DNA, the CDR3 is TGCGCCAGCAGCTTAACCGGGGGCGGGGACACCGGGGAGCTGTTTTTT. As protein: CASSLTGGGDTGELFF.

This chain joins TRBV5-1 and TRBJ2-7; D call uncertain. Germline CDR1 and CDR2: SGHRS and YFSETQ. This CDR3 is built from 11 residues. V was clipped by 2 bases and J by 7 bases, with 7 bases between them. DNA for the CDR3: TGCGCCAGCAGCTTTGGACCTGAGCAGTACTTC. Translated: CASSFGPEQYF.

The CDR3 DNA sequence: TGCGCCAGCAGTGAAGGGCAGTCCTATGGCTACACCTTC. Amino acids: CASSEGQSYGYTF. The chain recombines TRBV10-1 with TRBJ1-2, with D uncertain. V gave up 3 bases and J gave up 4 bases, with 9 bases separating them. This CDR3 has 13 residues. The germline CDR1 and CDR2 sequences are WNHNN and SYGVQD (reference sequence).

The gene calls are TRBV9 and TRBJ2-1; D gene ambiguous. The germline V gene encodes CDR1 SGDLS and CDR2 YYNGEE. The CDR3 loop spans 13 amino acids. V dropped 4 bases and J dropped 2 bases, with 7 bases sitting between them. DNA of the CDR3: TGTGCCAGCAGCTACACTACCTACAATGAGCAGTTCTTC. It is translated as CASSYTTYNEQFF.

The chain carries TRBV27 and TRBJ2-4; the D is unclear. Germline V lookup: CDR1 MNHEY, CDR2 SMNVEV (reference sequence). Trimming removed 4 bases at V and 0 bases at J, with 10 bases between. The CDR3 loop spans 15 amino acids. DNA for the CDR3: TGTGCCAGCAGTTCTGCATACCTAGCCAAAAACATTCAGTACTTC. Residues: CASSSAYLAKNIQYF.

The chain has TRBV4-3 and TRBJ1-6, with 8 bases aligning to TRBD1. The ends lost 9 bases at V and 7 bases at J; junction bases unmatched: 8. There are 14 residues in the CDR3. From germline, CDR1 is LGHNA and CDR2 YSLEER. The CDR3 nucleotides read TGCGCCAGTCGACAGGGGAACAGCAATTCACCCCTCCACTTT. It encodes CASRQGNSNSPLHF.

This chain links TRBV5-1 with TRBJ1-1, with 8 bases that match TRBD1. V dropped 4 bases and J dropped 6; count of bases not matched to a gene: 11. Germline CDR1 reads SGHRS; CDR2 reads YFSETQ. This CDR3 contains 15 residues. Here the CDR3 reads CASSAGTGYVAEAFF. CDR3 nucleotides: TGCGCCAGCAGCGCCGGGACAGGTTACGTGGCTGAAGCTTTCTTT.

This chain uses TRBV6-1 with TRBJ1-2, with 7 positions matching TRBD1. The CDR3 is made up of 15 amino acids. The J segment lost 3 bases and the V segment lost 6 bases, leaving 10 bases of the junction unmatched. CDR1 and CDR2 (germline): MNHNS, SASEGT. The CDR3 is CASRRRQGSDYGYTF. The CDR3 DNA sequence: TGTGCCAGCAGGAGGAGACAGGGATCGGACTATGGCTACACCTTC.

The chain carries TRBV5-1 and TRBJ1-2, with TRBD1 matching over 7 bases. The CDR3 totals 14 residues. Germline assignment: CDR1 SGHRS and CDR2 YFSETQ. V shed 4 bases, J shed 4 bases, and the junction held 7 bases outside the gene matches. The CDR3 region is CASSPRDSSYGYTF. CDR3 DNA: TGCGCCAGCAGCCCCCGGGACAGCTCCTATGGCTACACCTTC.

A note on this clone: In the same sample, other DNA sequences code for this CDR3. The chain combines TRBV6-1 with TRBJ2-3; 9 nucleotides agree with TRBD1. This CDR3 is 15 amino acids long. The ends lost 6 bases at V and 3 bases at J; junction bases unmatched: 7. Per germline, CDR1 MNHNS and CDR2 SASEGT. The CDR3 loop is CASSPGQGSTDTQYF. CDR3 sequence (DNA): TGTGCCAGCAGCCCTGGACAGGGGTCAACAGATACGCAGTATTTT.

The chain employs TRBV29-1 and TRBJ1-1; D possibly corresponds to TRBD1 (6 bases). CDR3 length: 14 residues. Between the trimmed V and J ends, which lost 4 bases and 1 base, there was a span of 13 bases. The germline V gene encodes CDR1 SQVTM and CDR2 ANQGSEA. The CDR3 DNA follows: TGCAGCGTTGCCGGGGGGGCGGGGAACACTGAAGCTTTCTTT. Translating gives CSVAGGAGNTEAFF.